Below, 21 T cell receptor beta chains from the same sample are listed, as sequenced in a study of T-cell memory formation after mild COVID-19. TCRdb fed the 5' RACE reads into MiXCR, producing one record per CDR3 protein. The profile shows roughly 500,000 distinct CDR3 sequences, over 20% of them singletons. Sequencing input: PBMCs or a T cell subset sorted from them (not recorded which). All receptors derive from an adult woman who had mild COVID-19 (a few samples of this study predate the infection). Cell type and time point are not known.

The genes are TRBV30 and TRBJ1-3, with D uncertain. V gave up 4 bases and J gave up 0 bases, with 10 bases separating them. Germline-derived CDR1 and CDR2 are GTSNPN and SVGIG (reference sequence). The CDR3 spans 14 residues. CDR3 in DNA: TGTGCCTGGAATACCCCGGGCTCTGGAAACACCATATATTTT. It is translated as CAWNTPGSGNTIYF.

The chain recombines TRBV4-2 with TRBJ2-5, with 10 bases lining up with TRBD2. V lost 0 bases to trimming and J lost 5 bases; unmatched junction nucleotides: 9. This CDR3 contains 17 residues. Looked up from germline, CDR1 is LGHNA and CDR2 is YNFKEQ. DNA for the CDR3: TGTGCCAGCAGCCAAGATATGCAGCGGGGGGGCGAGGAGACCCAGTACTTC. It is translated as CASSQDMQRGGEETQYF.

The table lists this clonotype with many counts. One end of the junction varies from germline; a read error may be responsible. This chain connects TRBV12-3 or TRBV12-4 to TRBJ1-1; D is undetermined. The CDR3 runs 13 residues. The CDR3 loop reads CASSLLMNTEAFF. The DNA for the CDR3 is TGCGCCAGCAGCTTACTAATGAACACTGAAGCTTTCTTT.

The chain combines TRBV10-2 with TRBJ1-6; 9 bases are shared with TRBD1. Germline V gene data show CDR1 as WSHSY and CDR2 as SAAADI. The CDR3 has 15 amino acids. V lost 5 bases, J lost 7 bases, and 6 bases stayed unmatched. Here the CDR3 reads CASSQQGAGNSPLHF. The CDR3 DNA follows: TGCGCCAGCAGTCAACAGGGGGCGGGAAATTCACCCCTCCACTTT.

The V gene is TRBV12-3 or TRBV12-4, the J gene TRBJ1-1, with 8 bases identical to TRBD1. V shed 6 bases, J shed 3 bases, and the junction held 9 bases outside the gene matches. The CDR3 loop spans 15 amino acids. The CDR3 DNA is TGTGCCAGCAGCTACCAGGGGGCGGCTTACACTGAAGCTTTCTTT. Protein: CASSYQGAAYTEAFF.

CDR3 region: CASSYSALGDTEAFF. CDR3 sequence (DNA): TGTGCCAGCAGTTACTCGGCCTTGGGGGACACTGAAGCTTTCTTT. The rearrangement uses TRBV6-2 or TRBV6-3 and TRBJ1-1, with a tentative D call TRBD1 (5 bases). Germline assignment: CDR1 MNHEY and CDR2 SVGEGT. This CDR3 is built from 15 residues. Trimming cost V 0 bases and J 3 bases, with 11 bases left between them.

The V and J genes are TRBV9 and TRBJ2-7; D perhaps matches TRBD2 (5 bases). Trimming shortened V by 1 base and J by 2 bases, and 19 bases separated the two germline ends. The V gene's germline CDR1 is SGDLS and CDR2 YYNGEE. The CDR3 sequence is 17 residues long. Here the CDR3 reads CASSVSARGEGPYEQYF. The CDR3 DNA follows: TGTGCCAGCAGCGTAAGTGCTCGAGGCGAGGGCCCCTACGAGCAGTACTTC.

The genes are TRBV7-6 and TRBJ1-5; tentative D call: TRBD1 (6 bases). The CDR3 length is 14 residues. The V end lost 5 bases, the J end lost 5 bases, and 13 bases lay between the germline ends. Germline values: CDR1 SGHVS, CDR2 FNYEAQ. CDR3 sequence (DNA): TGTGCCAGCAGCCCCGGGACACGAGATCAGCCCCAGCATTTT. It encodes CASSPGTRDQPQHF.

The V call is TRBV25-1, the J call TRBJ1-2; D might be TRBD1 (5 bases). Germline values: CDR1 MGHDK, CDR2 SYGVNS. The CDR3 is 14 amino acids. V was trimmed by 2 bases and J by 5 bases, leaving 12 bases between them. For the CDR3, the DNA is TGTGCCAGCAGTGAAGACAAGTGGGGGTATGGCTACACCTTC. Translating gives CASSEDKWGYGYTF.

This clonotype has a handful of counts. V and J are TRBV29-1 and TRBJ1-2; D remains unclear. V was shortened by 3 bases and J by 0 bases, with 2 bases between the two germline ends. Germline CDR1 is SQVTM and CDR2 is ANQGSEA. The CDR3 totals 11 residues. The CDR3 here is CSVEANYGYTF. Here the CDR3 DNA reads TGCAGCGTTGAGGCTAACTATGGCTACACCTTC.

The V gene is TRBV6-6, the J gene TRBJ1-1, with D possibly being TRBD1 (5 bases). The germline V and J ends were trimmed by 8 bases and 4 bases, with 20 bases remaining between them. The CDR3 has 15 amino acids. Germline CDR1 and CDR2: MNHNY and SVGAGI (reference sequence). The CDR3 DNA reads as TGTGCCAGCGCCCGTTCCATGGGACTGGTCACTGAAGCTTTCTTT. This translates into CASARSMGLVTEAFF.

V gene TRBV7-3 combines with J gene TRBJ2-7, with D tentatively TRBD1 (6 bases). Germline V CDR1 and CDR2: SGHTA, FQGTGA. V was cut by 3 bases and J by 2 bases, with 14 bases left in between. The length of the CDR3 is 15 residues. CDR3 sequence (DNA): TGTGCCAGCAGCTTTTATTTGGGGGCGACCTACGAGCAGTACTTC. Translated: CASSFYLGATYEQYF.

The rearrangement uses TRBV2 and TRBJ1-1; TRBD1 agrees at 8 bases. The CDR3 totals 13 residues. The J segment lost 5 bases and the V segment lost 8 bases, leaving 7 bases of the junction unmatched. Germline V lookup: CDR1 SNHLY, CDR2 FYNNEI. CDR3 sequence (DNA): TGTGCCAGCTGGAGGACAGGGAGGACTGAAGCTTTCTTT. It yields the protein CASWRTGRTEAFF.

The rearrangement joins TRBV7-2 to TRBJ2-3; no clear D. The CDR3 loop spans 14 amino acids. V was pared by 5 bases and J by 3 bases, with 12 bases between. Germline CDR1 SGHTA, CDR2 FQGNSA. DNA of the CDR3: TGTGCCAGCAGCCGCCGGATGGGGACAGATACGCAGTATTTT. It codes for CASSRRMGTDTQYF.

The sample holds a few counts of this clonotype. This chain uses TRBV12-3 or TRBV12-4 with TRBJ1-2; 9 bases line up with TRBD1. V gave up 6 bases and J gave up 8 bases; unmatched junction bases: 10. The CDR3 consists of 14 residues. CDR3 nucleotide sequence: TGTGCCAGCAGCTTACAGGGGGCCTTGGGGGGCTACACCTTC. Translation gives CASSLQGALGGYTF.

This clonotype was counted between two and nine times. The chain joins TRBV6-5 to TRBJ1-1; TRBD1 is a possible D gene (5 bases). V was cut by 5 bases and J by 2 bases, with 9 bases left in between. CDR3 size: 13 residues. In germline, CDR1 is MNHEY, CDR2 SVGAGI. The CDR3 spells CASSIDSNTEAFF. The CDR3 DNA reads as TGTGCCAGCAGTATCGACAGTAACACTGAAGCTTTCTTT.

This clonotype was counted between two and nine times. V usage is TRBV7-2 and J usage is TRBJ2-1; TRBD2 matches at 8 bases. The CDR3 has 19 residues. Per germline, CDR1 SGHTA and CDR2 FQGNSA. J gave up 4 bases and V 2 bases, and 16 bases lay outside the gene matches. The DNA of the CDR3 is TGTGCCAGCAGCTTACAAGGGGCCTCGACTAGCGTCACTTACAATGAGCAGTTCTTC. Translated: CASSLQGASTSVTYNEQFF.

The count of this clonotype is one. The CDR3 is CASSQDISQSSYNEQFF. DNA of the CDR3: TGTGCCAGCAGCCAAGATATATCGCAGAGCTCCTACAATGAGCAGTTCTTC. The chain has TRBV14 and TRBJ2-1; no clear D gene. The CDR3 covers 17 residues. The germline CDR1 and CDR2 sequences are SGHDN and FVKESK. V was pared by 0 bases and J by 0 bases, with 12 bases between.

The chain joins TRBV20-1 to TRBJ1-4; 8 nucleotides align to TRBD1. Trimming cost V 4 bases and J 6 bases; bases outside gene matches: 10. The CDR3 covers 15 residues. CDR1 DFQATT and CDR2 SNEGSKA come from the germline V gene (reference sequence). CDR3 sequence reads: CSATRQGRMDEKLFF. The CDR3 DNA sequence: TGCAGTGCTACTCGACAGGGGAGAATGGATGAAAAACTGTTTTTT.

This clonotype occurred many times. This chain joins TRBV7-6 and TRBJ2-3; D not resolved. Germline CDR1 is SGHVS and CDR2 is FNYEAQ. This CDR3 has 12 amino acids. Trimming took 0 bases from V and 6 from J, leaving 4 bases between them. CDR3 sequence: CASSLAVDTQYF. CDR3 DNA: TGTGCCAGCAGCTTAGCGGTGGATACGCAGTATTTT.

This clonotype came up once. The rearrangement joins TRBV5-1 to TRBJ2-7; 9 bases are a match to TRBD2. The CDR3 length is 17 residues. From germline, CDR1 is SGHRS and CDR2 YFSETQ. After removal of 3 bases from V and 5 bases from J, the junction contained 15 bases not matched to a gene. The CDR3 loop reads CASSSFVAGGPSNEQYF. The CDR3 nucleotides read TGCGCCAGCAGCTCCTTCGTCGCGGGAGGGCCTTCGAACGAGCAGTACTTC. Full variable domain (rest looked up from reference TRBV5-1 and TRBJ2-7): KAGVTQTPRYLIKTRGQQVTLSCSPISGHRSVSWYQQTPGQGLQFLFEYFSETQRNKGNFPGRFSGRQFSNSRSEMNVSTLELGDSALYLCASSSFVAGGPSNEQYFGPGTRLTVT.